This T cell receptor (beta chain) is drawn from a study of CD4 T cells in relation to SARS-CoV-2 and coronaviruses. The wider study: Of the patients, 7 or 8 were male, 4 female, two Hispanic. General study points: Memory recall responses, not primary responses primed in culture, are what the assay detects. No donor gave both pre-pandemic and post-infection samples.

TCRdb keeps only in-frame clones here, not all; method: immunoSEQ multiplex PCR. Of some 35,000 clones listed, roughly 88% were seen once; the top ten hold roughly a tenth. Cryopreserved PBMCs were CD4-enriched, then split into naive and memory cells. Turning to this clone: Its antigen is as yet unknown.

CDR1 is SGHTA and CDR2 is FQGNSA in the germline V gene. The CDR3 is 15 residues long. Trimming took 4 bases from V and 7 from J, leaving 19 bases between them. The sequenced material came from memory CD4+ T cells from PBMCs. The V call is TRBV7-2, the J call TRBJ2-5; D might be TRBD1 or TRBD2, each matching 7 bases. The TCR comes from an adult with COVID-19. The CDR3 coding sequence is TGTGCCAGCAGCTCCTCAGGGGGGGGCCTAGGGACCCAGTACTTC. Translation gives CASSSSGGGLGTQYF.